The 11 T cell receptor beta chains below come from one sample, sequenced in a study of CD8 T cells in Susac syndrome. RNA amounts of roughly 0.5 to 1 ug underwent reverse transcription with random hexamers. TCRdb passed the immunoSEQ multiplex PCR reads through MiXCR, listing each CDR3 protein once. Of about 210,000 distinct CDR3 sequences in the sample, around 95% were seen once. The sequencing input was CD4+ T cells from PBMCs. The receptors here all came from a human donor with multiple sclerosis.

J is TRBJ2-7 and V is TRBV10-3; tentative D call: TRBD1 (6 bases). Germline-derived CDR1 and CDR2 are ENHRY and SYGVKD. The CDR3 runs to 14 residues. With 0 bases removed from V and 1 base from J, the gap between germline ends came to 7 bases. CDR3 coding DNA: TGTGCCATCAGTGAGTCCGGACAGTCCTACGAGCAGTACTTC. It codes for CAISESGQSYEQYF.

The chain joins TRBV12-3 or TRBV12-4 to TRBJ2-3; 9 positions agree with TRBD2. Unmatched junction bases numbered 4, after V lost 4 bases and J lost 2 bases. This CDR3 comprises 15 residues. The CDR3 nucleotides read TGTGCCAGCAGTTCGGCGGGAGGGCTCACAGATACGCAGTATTTT. Its translation is CASSSAGGLTDTQYF.

This clonotype was seen only once. The rearrangement joins TRBV29-1 to TRBJ2-3; D is unresolved. The CDR3 runs 12 residues. V was pared by 6 bases and J by 4 bases, with 11 bases between. The germline CDR1 and CDR2 sequences are SQVTM and ANQGSEA. DNA for the CDR3: TGCAGCGTGGGCAGCTACGCAGATACGCAGTATTTT. Amino acids: CSVGSYADTQYF.

The rearrangement links TRBV20-1 to TRBJ2-6; D is unresolved. V gave up 3 bases and J gave up 2 bases, with 11 bases separating them. Per germline, CDR1 DFQATT and CDR2 SNEGSKA (reference sequence). This CDR3 is 15 amino acids long. The CDR3 reads CSASPSFPGANVLTF. CDR3 DNA: TGCAGTGCTAGTCCCAGCTTTCCTGGGGCCAACGTCCTGACTTTC.

V usage is TRBV5-4 and J usage is TRBJ2-6; D remains unclear. Germline V lookup: CDR1 SGHNT, CDR2 YYREEE (reference sequence). V was trimmed by 5 bases and J by 1 base, leaving 4 bases between them. The CDR3 has 13 amino acids. The CDR3 nucleotides read TGTGCCAGCAGTTATTCTGGGGCCAACGTCCTGACTTTC. Its protein is CASSYSGANVLTF.

The chain couples TRBV28 to TRBJ2-7, with unresolved D. Trimming left V 2 bases short and J 1 base short, with 21 bases between. Germline-derived CDR1 and CDR2 are MDHEN and SYDVKM. This CDR3 contains 18 residues. CDR3 loop: CASSLAAWAAQESYEQYF. The DNA for the CDR3 is TGTGCCAGCAGTTTAGCGGCGTGGGCGGCCCAAGAATCCTACGAGCAGTACTTC. Looking up the rest from reference TRBV28 and TRBJ2-7 gives the full variable domain: DVKVTQSSRYLVKRTGEKVFLECVQDMDHENMFWYRQDPGLGLRLIYFSYDVKMKEKGDIPEGYSVSREKKERFSLILESASTNQTSMYLCASSLAAWAAQESYEQYFGPGTRLTVT.

The rearrangement links TRBV15 to TRBJ1-5; D unclear. The CDR3 is 14 residues long. CDR1 and CDR2 from the germline V gene are LNHNV and YYDKDF (reference sequence). V lost 1 base and J 5 bases, leaving 9 bases between the germline ends. CDR3 residues: CATSRGAIDQPQHF. The DNA for the CDR3 is TGTGCCACCAGCAGAGGGGCAATCGATCAGCCCCAGCATTTT.

The chain is built from TRBV20-1 and TRBJ2-7; D is perhaps TRBD1 (5 bases). Trimming removed 3 bases at V and 3 bases at J, with 15 bases between. The CDR3 is 14 residues long. The V gene's germline CDR1 is DFQATT and CDR2 SNEGSKA (reference sequence). The CDR3 DNA sequence: TGCAGTGCTAGTGGCCGCCCAGGGATCTACGAGCAGTACTTC. Amino acid sequence: CSASGRPGIYEQYF.

The chain has TRBV29-1 and TRBJ2-1; the D gene could be TRBD1 or TRBD2 (5 bases each). CDR3 length: 14 amino acids. Looked up from germline, CDR1 is SQVTM and CDR2 is ANQGSEA. Trimming took 6 bases from V and 2 from J, leaving 14 bases between them. The CDR3 nucleotides read TGCAGCGTGCTGGTCAGGGACGCCTACAATGAGCAGTTCTTC. It codes for CSVLVRDAYNEQFF.

The chain recombines TRBV10-3 with TRBJ1-4, with a tentative D call TRBD1 (5 bases). Looked up from germline, CDR1 is ENHRY and CDR2 is SYGVKD. CDR3 length: 16 amino acids. Trimming left V 2 bases short and J 0 bases short, with 10 bases between. In nucleotides, the CDR3 is TGTGCCATCAGTGAGGCCCAGGGAGCAACTAATGAAAAACTGTTTTTT. This translates into CAISEAQGATNEKLFF.

The V call is TRBV28, the J call TRBJ2-5; unclear D gene. The V gene lost 2 bases and the J gene lost 5 bases, with 15 bases spanning the gap. Looked up from germline, CDR1 is MDHEN and CDR2 is SYDVKM. The CDR3 covers 15 residues. In DNA form, the CDR3 reads TGTGCCAGCAGTTTAAGCCACCAGCCAAGGGAGACCCAGTACTTC. Protein: CASSLSHQPRETQYF.